This TCR beta chain came from a study of T cells after yellow fever vaccination. Looking at the study overall: Preparation used SMART-Seq v4 Ultra Low Input for the low-cell-number fractions. General study findings and limits: Although most clonotypes did not, a small share appeared in both CD4 and CD8 compartments. Weaker, the secondary response peaked sooner, at day 5 versus 15.

TCRdb reprocessed the 5' RACE reads with MiXCR, giving one entry per CDR3 protein. The data hold about 260,000 distinct CDR3 sequences, with more than 3.5% observed a single time. This clonotype was counted between two and nine times. Its matching antigen is unknown. This receptor was obtained from a man aged 18 to 29 who received the YFV17D yellow fever vaccine. The sequenced sample was PBMCs, obtained 15 days after the yellow fever booster vaccination.

For the CDR3, the DNA is TGTGCCAGCAGTTTACTAGGCGGGAGGACAGATACGCAGTATTTT. The encoded protein is CASSLLGGRTDTQYF. The chain employs TRBV28 and TRBJ2-3; 8 bases match TRBD2. Trimming took 2 bases from V and 3 from J; bases not matched to a gene: 4. The germline CDR1 and CDR2 sequences are MDHEN and SYDVKM. This CDR3 contains 15 residues.